This T cell receptor (beta chain) was sequenced in a study of T cell repertoires in cytomegalovirus infection. This clonotype was counted a single time. The antigen is not known. Looked up from germline, CDR1 is SGHTA and CDR2 is FQGTGA. V gave up 5 bases and J gave up 7 bases; unmatched junction bases: 5. The CDR3 spans 14 residues. One entry per CDR3 protein, called by TCRdb with MiXCR from the reads. The sample comprises around 310,000 distinct CDR3 sequences, approximately 32% of which are singletons, and around 18% rests with the top ten. This chain joins TRBV7-3 and TRBJ2-1; TRBD2 aligns across 10 bases. The clonotype comes from a human donor in good health (CMV status not recorded). Some clones in this sample may be carry-over from other donors' samples. This specimen was cultured PBMCs, taken from culture after CMV antigen stimulation. The CDR3 sequence is CASSLSGRANEQFF. The DNA of the CDR3 is TGTGCCAGCAGCCTCAGCGGGAGGGCAAATGAGCAGTTCTTC.